The 30 T cell receptor beta chains below come from one sample, sequenced in a study of PD-1 blockade in classical Hodgkin lymphoma. All patients experienced relapse after autologous stem cell transplantation, and brentuximab vedotin exposure was variable. The table came from immunoSEQ multiplex PCR; TCRdb's copy has only in-frame clones and leaves some out. Among over 50,000 clones listed, roughly 66% were seen once. This specimen consisted of peripheral blood mononuclear cells (PBMCs), obtained before the second cycle of nivolumab. Receptor source: a human donor with classical Hodgkin lymphoma.

The CDR3 spells CASSLIEDRRYNEQFF. CDR3 bases: TGTGCCAGCAGCTTAATAGAAGACAGGCGCTACAATGAGCAGTTCTTC. The V and J genes are TRBV7-6 and TRBJ2-1, with a possible D match to TRBD1 (6 bases). Germline V gene lookup returns CDR1 SGHVS and CDR2 FNYEAQ. The CDR3 sequence is 16 residues long. V dropped 2 bases and J dropped 3 bases, with 14 bases sitting between them.

The sample holds one count of this clone. This rearrangement joins TRBV4-1 to TRBJ2-6; D might be TRBD1 (6 bases). Germline CDR1 is MGHRA and CDR2 is YSYEKL. V dropped 2 bases and J dropped 0 bases, with 17 bases sitting between them. There are 19 residues in the CDR3. CDR3 in amino acids: CASSQLPRDTNSGANVLTF. In nucleotides, the CDR3 is TGCGCCAGCAGCCAACTCCCCCGGGACACGAACTCTGGGGCCAACGTCCTGACTTTC.

The chain employs TRBV30 and TRBJ1-1; perhaps TRBD1 as D (5 bases). There are 12 residues in the CDR3. Germline V gene lookup returns CDR1 GTSNPN and CDR2 SVGIG (reference sequence). Trimming removed 5 bases from V and 5 bases from J, with 12 bases in between. The CDR3 sequence is CAWDSGGTEAFF. The DNA for the CDR3 is TGTGCCTGGGATAGCGGGGGGACTGAAGCTTTCTTT.

The chain couples TRBV6-5 to TRBJ2-1; TRBD1 is a possible D gene (6 bases). Trimming cost V 5 bases and J 5 bases, with 16 bases left between them. The CDR3 totals 15 residues. Germline V lookup: CDR1 MNHEY, CDR2 SVGAGI. CDR3 DNA: TGTGCCAGCAGTCCCACCCCCACAGGGAACAATGAGCAGTTCTTC. It codes for CASSPTPTGNNEQFF.

This chain connects TRBV6-5 to TRBJ2-1, with a tentative D call TRBD2 (5 bases). Germline assignment: CDR1 MNHEY and CDR2 SVGAGI. Deletions cut 0 bases from V and 8 bases from J, with 8 bases between. CDR3 length: 13 residues. The DNA of the CDR3 is TGTGCCAGCAGTTACTCGCCGGGGTATGAGCAGTTCTTC. Translated, it gives CASSYSPGYEQFF.

CDR3 amino acids: CASSEGPPTEAFF. The CDR3 nucleotides are TGTGCCAGCAGCGAGGGGCCTCCCACTGAAGCTTTCTTT. This chain joins TRBV7-9 and TRBJ1-1; TRBD1 is a possible D gene (5 bases). The length of the CDR3 is 13 residues. V was trimmed by 5 bases and J by 4 bases, leaving 11 bases between them. CDR1 and CDR2 from the germline V gene are SEHNR and FQNEAQ (reference sequence). The full variable domain, in which reference TRBV7-9 and TRBJ1-1 provide the parts outside the CDR3, is DTGVSQNPRHKITKRGQNVTFRCDPISEHNRLYWYRQTLGQGPEFLTYFQNEAQLEKSRLLSDRFSAERPKGSFSTLEIQRTEQGDSAMYLCASSEGPPTEAFFGQGTRLTVV.

V and J are TRBV19 and TRBJ2-3, with unresolved D. Germline V gene data show CDR1 as LNHDA and CDR2 as SQIVND (reference sequence). The CDR3 has 15 amino acids. V lost 3 bases and J 0 bases, leaving 10 bases between the germline ends. CDR3 amino acids: CASSIRPASTDTQYF. DNA for the CDR3: TGTGCCAGTAGTATTAGGCCGGCTAGCACAGATACGCAGTATTTT.

V usage is TRBV7-2 and J usage is TRBJ2-5, with 10 nucleotides matching TRBD1. The germline V gene has CDR1 SGHTA and CDR2 FQGNSA. Trimming at V came to 6 bases and at J to 2 bases, leaving 0 bases not matched to a gene. This CDR3 is built from 13 residues. CDR3 nucleotides: TGTGCCAGCAGGGACAGGGGGCAAGAGACCCAGTACTTC. Translating it yields CASRDRGQETQYF.

This clone was detected a few times. The chain recombines TRBV28 with TRBJ2-3; D gene uncertain. Germline V gives CDR1 MDHEN, CDR2 SYDVKM. The CDR3 covers 15 residues. Trimming removed 5 bases at V and 0 bases at J, with 12 bases between. The CDR3 protein is CASSRGRLSTDTQYF. The CDR3 DNA follows: TGTGCCAGCAGTAGAGGACGGCTAAGCACAGATACGCAGTATTTT.

The V and J genes are TRBV5-5 and TRBJ1-2; D is possibly TRBD1 (6 bases). The V gene's germline CDR1 is SGHKS and CDR2 YYEKEE (reference sequence). The CDR3 is made up of 14 amino acids. The V end lost 3 bases, the J end lost 4 bases, and 13 bases lay between the germline ends. The CDR3 DNA reads as TGTGCCAGCAGCTCCTTAAGGGGGAGCTATGGCTACACCTTC. Protein product: CASSSLRGSYGYTF.

The chain uses TRBV6-5 and TRBJ1-2; a weak D match, TRBD1 (6 bases). The V gene's germline CDR1 is MNHEY and CDR2 SVGAGI. The ends were cut back, 2 bases at V and 8 bases at J, with 9 bases in the middle. The CDR3 has 12 amino acids. CDR3 bases: TGTGCCAGCAGTTACGCGGGGACAGGCTACACCTTC. Amino acids: CASSYAGTGYTF.

The chain joins TRBV6-5 to TRBJ1-4, with D unresolved. The CDR3 totals 15 residues. Trimming removed 6 bases from V and 0 bases from J, with 11 bases in between. Germline lookup yields CDR1 MNHEY and CDR2 SVGAGI. In DNA form, the CDR3 reads TGTGCCAGCAGGGGAGTCAGTGCAACTAATGAAAAACTGTTTTTT. Its translation: CASRGVSATNEKLFF.

This clone has just one count. The chain employs TRBV19 and TRBJ2-1, with D perhaps matching TRBD1 (6 bases). Trimming cost V 6 bases and J 4 bases, with 19 bases left between them. This CDR3 has 16 residues. Germline assignment: CDR1 LNHDA and CDR2 SQIVND (reference sequence). CDR3 bases: TGTGCCAGTAGCCCCCGGCGGGTTCAGGGGTACAATGAGCAGTTCTTC. This codes for CASSPRRVQGYNEQFF.

This sequence joins TRBV5-4 and TRBJ1-4; unclear D gene. The CDR3 is 15 residues long. From germline, CDR1 is SGHNT and CDR2 YYREEE (reference sequence). Trimming cost V 1 base and J 4 bases, with 11 bases left between them. This chain's CDR3 is CASSLSLRSNEKLFF. In DNA, the CDR3 is TGTGCCAGCAGCTTGAGCCTGCGTAGTAATGAAAAACTGTTTTTT.

The rearrangement joins TRBV9 to TRBJ2-3; TRBD1 matches at 8 bases. The V segment lost 3 bases and the J segment 3 bases; nucleotides outside the gene matches: 6. The CDR3 loop spans 15 amino acids. The germline CDR1 and CDR2 sequences are SGDLS and YYNGEE. In DNA form, the CDR3 reads TGTGCCAGCAGCGCCCAGGGGGCTGGTACAGATACGCAGTATTTT. This sequence encodes CASSAQGAGTDTQYF.

The rearrangement joins TRBV29-1 to TRBJ2-3, with D maybe TRBD1 (5 bases). Germline CDR1 is SQVTM and CDR2 is ANQGSEA. Trimming stripped 3 bases from V and 4 bases from J, with 8 bases between. The CDR3 extends over 12 amino acids. CDR3 in DNA: TGCAGCGTTGACGGCAGGGCAGATACGCAGTATTTT. The encoded protein is CSVDGRADTQYF.

This rearrangement joins TRBV27 to TRBJ2-1; 8 nucleotides match TRBD2. The ends lost 6 bases at V and 7 bases at J; junction bases unmatched: 17. From germline, CDR1 is MNHEY and CDR2 SMNVEV (reference sequence). This CDR3 spans 17 amino acids. Written as DNA, the CDR3 is TGTGCCAGCAGCAACCGCCCCCTAACTAGCGGACATAATGAGCAGTTCTTC. Encoded protein: CASSNRPLTSGHNEQFF.

The chain is built from TRBV7-8 and TRBJ2-1, with TRBD1 matching 8 bases. Germline CDR1 SGHVS, CDR2 FQNEAQ. V lost 1 base, J lost 6 bases, and 2 bases stayed unmatched. CDR3 length equals 14 residues. CDR3 nucleotides: TGTGCCAGCAGCTTAGGACAGGGGTCCAATGAGCAGTTCTTC. Its translation: CASSLGQGSNEQFF. Together with reference TRBV7-8 and TRBJ2-1, the CDR3 gives the full variable domain: GAGVSQSPRYKVAKRGQDVALRCDPISGHVSLFWYQQALGQGPEFLTYFQNEAQLDKSGLPSDRFFAERPEGSVSTLKIQRTQQEDSAVYLCASSLGQGSNEQFFGPGTRLTVL.

V usage is TRBV19 and J usage is TRBJ1-1; the D gene is possibly TRBD1 (6 bases). From germline, CDR1 is LNHDA and CDR2 SQIVND (reference sequence). CDR3 length equals 14 residues. The germline V and J ends were trimmed by 3 bases and 4 bases, with 12 bases remaining between them. CDR3 sequence (DNA): TGTGCCAGTAGTATGAAACAGGGAGCCACTGAAGCTTTCTTT. It codes for CASSMKQGATEAFF.

This clone was seen only once. The chain joins TRBV19 to TRBJ2-7; tentative D call: TRBD2 (5 bases). Trimming removed 2 bases from V and 2 bases from J, with 7 bases in between. Germline V gene sequence: CDR1 LNHDA, CDR2 SQIVND (reference sequence). The CDR3 is 13 residues long. The chain's CDR3 is CASSIKLAYEQYF. In DNA, the CDR3 is TGTGCCAGTAGTATAAAACTAGCCTACGAGCAGTACTTC.

The J gene is TRBJ2-7, the V gene TRBV18, with D perhaps matching TRBD1 (6 bases). The CDR3 totals 18 residues. The V end was cut by 1 base, the J end by 5 bases, with 24 bases between. Germline V gene data show CDR1 as KGHSH and CDR2 as LQKENI. In nucleotides, the CDR3 is TGTGCCAGCTCACCACTGGCAGGGACCGGGACCAGGGGAAACGAGCAGTACTTC. Its protein product is CASSPLAGTGTRGNEQYF.

The rearrangement uses TRBV15 and TRBJ1-3, with 8 bases matching TRBD1. CDR1 LNHNV and CDR2 YYDKDF come from the germline V gene (reference sequence). The CDR3 length is 15 residues. V gave up 0 bases and J gave up 4 bases; unmatched junction bases: 2. The CDR3, as DNA: TGTGCCACCAGCAGAGAAGGGACAGGAGGAAACACCATATATTTT. Its protein product is CATSREGTGGNTIYF. The variable domain in full, with the rest retrieved from reference TRBV15 and TRBJ1-3, is DAMVIQNPRYQVTQFGKPVTLSCSQTLNHNVMYWYQQKSSQAPKLLFHYYDKDFNNEADTPDNFQSRRPNTSFCFLDIRSPGLGDTAMYLCATSREGTGGNTIYFGEGSWLTVV.

V is TRBV7-9 and J is TRBJ1-1; D is uncertain. Germline V gene lookup returns CDR1 SEHNR and CDR2 FQNEAQ (reference sequence). Between the trimmed V and J ends, which lost 5 bases and 5 bases, there was a span of 12 bases. The CDR3 has 13 amino acids. The CDR3 spells CASSDATVTEAFF. The CDR3 region has the DNA TGTGCCAGCAGCGACGCCACGGTTACTGAAGCTTTCTTT.

In DNA form, the CDR3 reads TGTGCCAGCAGTGAATGGGTGAACACTGAAGCTTTCTTT. This sequence encodes CASSEWVNTEAFF. The gene calls are TRBV2 and TRBJ1-1, with D unresolved. Trimming shortened V by 2 bases and J by 0 bases, and 4 bases separated the two germline ends. The CDR3 spans 13 residues. Germline V gives CDR1 SNHLY, CDR2 FYNNEI.

The chain couples TRBV30 to TRBJ2-7, with D possibly matching TRBD2 (7 bases). The CDR3 contains 14 residues. The germline V gene has CDR1 GTSNPN and CDR2 SVGIG (reference sequence). V lost 5 bases, J lost 2 bases, and 16 bases lay in between. CDR3 sequence reads: CAWGGASGTYEQYF. The CDR3 DNA reads TGTGCCTGGGGGGGGGCCAGCGGCACCTACGAGCAGTACTTC.

The chain joins TRBV18 to TRBJ2-1, with D uncertain. The CDR3 covers 13 residues. V lost 3 bases to trimming and J lost 10 bases, with 13 bases between them. Germline V gene lookup returns CDR1 KGHSH and CDR2 LQKENI. CDR3 loop: CASSPAASGEQFF. Written as DNA, the CDR3 is TGTGCCAGCTCACCGGCAGCATCAGGCGAGCAGTTCTTC.

The chain couples TRBV30 to TRBJ2-1; D might be TRBD2 (5 bases). Trimming removed 7 bases from V and 1 base from J, with 11 bases in between. Germline V lookup: CDR1 GTSNPN, CDR2 SVGIG (reference sequence). This CDR3 region has 13 residues. DNA of the CDR3: TGTGCCTCGGAGGTTCTTTCCTACAATGAGCAGTTCTTC. Its translation is CASEVLSYNEQFF.

V and J are TRBV7-2 and TRBJ1-5; possibly TRBD1 for D (5 bases). The CDR3 has 15 amino acids. Trimming shortened V by 5 bases and J by 0 bases, and 11 bases separated the two germline ends. Germline CDR1 is SGHTA and CDR2 is FQGNSA. CDR3 nucleotides: TGTGCCAGCAGCACCAAGACAGCTAGCAATCAGCCCCAGCATTTT. Its translation: CASSTKTASNQPQHF.

V usage is TRBV19 and J usage is TRBJ1-5; D is unclear. This CDR3 has 14 amino acids. Trimming left V 6 bases short and J 3 bases short, with 12 bases between. The germline CDR1 and CDR2 sequences are LNHDA and SQIVND (reference sequence). CDR3 amino acids: CASRGMGNNQPQHF. The CDR3 coding sequence is TGTGCCAGTAGAGGCATGGGTAACAATCAGCCCCAGCATTTT.

There are a few counts of this clone. The genes are TRBV28 and TRBJ1-1, with 8 bases identical to TRBD1. V was clipped by 2 bases and J by 1 base; unmatched bases: 15. In germline, CDR1 is MDHEN, CDR2 SYDVKM. The CDR3 totals 19 residues. CDR3 coding DNA: TGTGCCAGCAGTTTAGGGACAGGAGGTAGCTGGGGCGAGAACACTGAAGCTTTCTTT. It specifies CASSLGTGGSWGENTEAFF. Using reference TRBV28 and TRBJ1-1 for the parts outside the CDR3, the full variable domain is DVKVTQSSRYLVKRTGEKVFLECVQDMDHENMFWYRQDPGLGLRLIYFSYDVKMKEKGDIPEGYSVSREKKERFSLILESASTNQTSMYLCASSLGTGGSWGENTEAFFGQGTRLTVV.